What follows is one T cell receptor beta chain and its context. Assay used: immunoSEQ multiplex PCR; TCRdb lists only in-frame clones, some missing. This sample yields 150,000 to 200,000 clones, of which roughly 94% are seen a single time; approximately 15% belongs to the top ten. The data were obtained in a study of control samples from healthy donors and cancer patients. CDR1 LNHDA and CDR2 SQIVND come from the germline V gene (reference sequence). V lost 6 bases and J lost 0, with 14 bases in between. The CDR3 consists of 15 residues. The chain combines TRBV19 with TRBJ2-5; D not certain. The clonotype was recovered from a man between 60 and 75 years old with colorectal cancer. The sequenced sample was PBMCs. CDR3 protein: CASSIQGRYQETQYF. The CDR3, as DNA: TGTGCCAGTAGCATCCAAGGCCGGTACCAAGAGACCCAGTACTTC.